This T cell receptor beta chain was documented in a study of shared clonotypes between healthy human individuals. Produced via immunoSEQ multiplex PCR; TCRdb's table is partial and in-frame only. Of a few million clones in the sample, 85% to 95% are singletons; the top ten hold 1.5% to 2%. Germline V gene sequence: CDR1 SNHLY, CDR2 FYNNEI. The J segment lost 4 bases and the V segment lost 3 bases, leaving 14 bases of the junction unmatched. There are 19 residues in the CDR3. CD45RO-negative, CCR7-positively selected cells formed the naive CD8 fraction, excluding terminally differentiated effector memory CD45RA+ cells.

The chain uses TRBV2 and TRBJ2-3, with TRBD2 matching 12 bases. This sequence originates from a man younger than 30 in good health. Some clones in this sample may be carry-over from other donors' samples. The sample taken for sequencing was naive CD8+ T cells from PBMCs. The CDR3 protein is CASSDSSGRAVVHPDTQYF. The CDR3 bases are TGTGCCAGCAGTGATTCTAGCGGGAGGGCCGTCGTTCACCCAGATACGCAGTATTTT.